One and the same sample provided the 26 T cell receptor beta chains below, sequenced in a study of PD-1 blockade in classical Hodgkin lymphoma. There was relapse after autologous stem cell transplantation in every patient, and there was variation in brentuximab vedotin exposure. Only in-frame clones appear in the TCRdb table, and some are missing; sequencing was by immunoSEQ multiplex PCR. The top ten clones hold approximately 15% of a sample with about 61,000 clones, 80% to 90% of them seen once. The sequenced sample was peripheral blood mononuclear cells (PBMCs), obtained at baseline. These receptors came from a human donor with classical Hodgkin lymphoma.

The chain links TRBV13 to TRBJ2-3; D not resolved. CDR1 and CDR2 from the germline V gene are PRHDT and FYEKMQ (reference sequence). Between the trimmed V and J ends, which lost 3 bases and 1 base, there was a span of 11 bases. This CDR3 region has 15 residues. The DNA of the CDR3 is TGTGCCAGCAGCTTCTCGACGCGAGGCACAGATACGCAGTATTTT. Encoded protein: CASSFSTRGTDTQYF.

The gene calls are TRBV2 and TRBJ2-6; the match to TRBD2 covers 7 bases. The CDR3 spans 21 residues. V lost 9 bases and J lost 0; bases outside the gene matches: 23. From germline, CDR1 is SNHLY and CDR2 FYNNEI. The CDR3 DNA is TGTGCCAGGGGGGGGAGTCTTTCTTCCCCCGACCCTGTCTCTGGGGCCAACGTCCTGACTTTC. It translates to CARGGSLSSPDPVSGANVLTF. The whole variable domain, filled in from reference TRBV2 and TRBJ2-6, reads EPEVTQTPSHQVTQMGQEVILRCVPISNHLYFYWYRQILGQKVEFLVSFYNNEISEKSEIFDDQFSVERPDGSNFTLKIRSTKLEDSAMYFCARGGSLSSPDPVSGANVLTFGAGSRLTVL.

This clone was picked up a small number of times. The chain couples TRBV2 to TRBJ1-2, with TRBD1 as a possible D gene (6 bases). The germline V gene encodes CDR1 SNHLY and CDR2 FYNNEI. Trimming removed 8 bases from V and 6 bases from J, with 16 bases in between. This CDR3 spans 13 amino acids. For the CDR3, the DNA is TGTGCCAGCCATCAATCAGGGGCGGATGGCTACACCTTC. Translating gives CASHQSGADGYTF.

The J gene is TRBJ2-5, the V gene TRBV4-1, with D hard to call. Trimming shortened V by 1 base and J by 4 bases, and 10 bases separated the two germline ends. CDR3 size: 14 residues. The germline CDR1 and CDR2 sequences are MGHRA and YSYEKL. The DNA of the CDR3 is TGCGCCAGCAGCCAAGTAGGTAGTTTAGAGACCCAGTACTTC. Its translation: CASSQVGSLETQYF.

The genes are TRBV5-8 and TRBJ1-2, with D tentatively TRBD1 (6 bases). Trimming left V 0 bases short and J 0 bases short, with 9 bases between. Germline CDR1 and CDR2: SGHTS and YDEGEE. The CDR3 loop spans 15 amino acids. CDR3 amino acids: CASSLGGHSNYGYTF. The CDR3, as DNA: TGTGCCAGCAGCTTGGGGGGGCACTCTAACTATGGCTACACCTTC.

V gene TRBV9 combines with J gene TRBJ1-2, with D tentatively TRBD1 (6 bases). Trimming took 3 bases from V and 3 from J, leaving 6 bases between them. From germline, CDR1 is SGDLS and CDR2 YYNGEE. The CDR3 is made up of 12 amino acids. The DNA of the CDR3 is TGTGCCAGCAGCGGACAGGACTATGGCTACACCTTC. This gives the protein CASSGQDYGYTF.

This rearrangement joins TRBV6-5 to TRBJ2-5, with D maybe TRBD2 (5 bases). The CDR3 has 14 amino acids. Germline V gives CDR1 MNHEY, CDR2 SVGAGI. V gave up 5 bases and J gave up 1 base, with 11 bases separating them. This CDR3 is CASSDTGVQETQYF. CDR3 coding DNA: TGTGCCAGCAGTGACACCGGGGTCCAAGAGACCCAGTACTTC.

The J gene is TRBJ2-3, the V gene TRBV14, with D possibly matching TRBD2 (6 bases). Trimming removed 3 bases at V and 14 bases at J, with 18 bases between. The CDR3 covers 13 residues. Germline values: CDR1 SGHDN, CDR2 FVKESK. The CDR3 coding sequence is TGTGCCAGCAGCCAGGTTAGCGGAGAAGTACGGTATTTT. This encodes CASSQVSGEVRYF.

The chain is built from TRBV14 and TRBJ2-1; no clear D gene. V lost 1 base and J 0 bases, leaving 13 bases between the germline ends. Germline CDR1 is SGHDN and CDR2 is FVKESK. CDR3 size: 17 residues. This CDR3 reads CASSQGSERFSYNEQFF. The CDR3, as DNA: TGTGCCAGCAGCCAAGGGTCGGAACGGTTCTCCTACAATGAGCAGTTCTTC. Supplemented by reference TRBV14 and TRBJ2-1, the full variable domain reads EAGVTQFPSHSVIEKGQTVTLRCDPISGHDNLYWYRRVMGKEIKFLLHFVKESKQDESGMPNNRFLAERTGGTYSTLKVQPAELEDSGVYFCASSQGSERFSYNEQFFGPGTRLTVL.

The DNA of the CDR3 is TGTGCCAGCAGCTGGCGTGTCTATGGCTACACCTTC. Its protein is CASSWRVYGYTF. The chain employs TRBV7-9 and TRBJ1-2; D uncertain. V was clipped by 4 bases and J by 4 bases, with 7 bases between them. The CDR3 contains 12 residues. CDR1 and CDR2 (germline): SEHNR, FQNEAQ (reference sequence).

V gene TRBV5-1 combines with J gene TRBJ2-1, with TRBD2 matching 10 bases. Germline values: CDR1 SGHRS, CDR2 YFSETQ. J lost 9 bases, V lost 0 bases, and 6 bases had no gene match. The CDR3 loop spans 15 amino acids. CDR3 residues: CASSLDGTSEPEQFF. The CDR3 DNA reads TGCGCCAGCAGCTTGGATGGGACTAGCGAACCTGAGCAGTTCTTC.

The J gene is TRBJ2-5, the V gene TRBV7-2; tentative D call: TRBD2 (7 bases). Per germline, CDR1 SGHTA and CDR2 FQGNSA. The V gene lost 5 bases and the J gene lost 6 bases, with 16 bases spanning the gap. CDR3 length equals 14 residues. The CDR3 region is CASSRGIGGQTQYF. The CDR3 DNA follows: TGTGCCAGCAGCCGCGGCATCGGGGGGCAGACCCAGTACTTC.

This chain joins TRBV30 and TRBJ2-7; no clear D. The germline CDR1 and CDR2 sequences are GTSNPN and SVGIG (reference sequence). The CDR3 extends over 11 amino acids. The V end was cut by 4 bases, the J end by 3 bases, with 7 bases between. CDR3 in DNA: TGTGCCTGGACCCGGAGCTACGAGCAGTACTTC. Its protein product is CAWTRSYEQYF.

The chain carries TRBV7-9 and TRBJ2-7, with D perhaps matching TRBD1 (6 bases). V was clipped by 5 bases and J by 3 bases, with 20 bases between them. In germline, CDR1 is SEHNR, CDR2 FQNEAQ (reference sequence). The CDR3 is made up of 16 amino acids. CDR3 in amino acids: CASSAPTSGQLYEQYF. For the CDR3, the DNA is TGTGCCAGCAGCGCCCCTACCTCGGGACAACTCTACGAGCAGTACTTC.

This chain uses TRBV6-5 with TRBJ2-7; D tentatively reads TRBD1 or TRBD2 (5 bases each). Trimming shortened V by 4 bases and J by 1 base, and 11 bases separated the two germline ends. The CDR3 loop spans 14 amino acids. Germline loops: CDR1 MNHEY, CDR2 SVGAGI. As DNA, the CDR3 is TGTGCCAGCAGTTTATTGGGGGTTTCCTACGAGCAGTACTTC. As protein: CASSLLGVSYEQYF.

This chain joins TRBV7-2 and TRBJ2-2, with D uncertain. V gave up 2 bases and J gave up 5 bases, with 15 bases separating them. The germline V gene encodes CDR1 SGHTA and CDR2 FQGNSA. This CDR3 is 16 amino acids long. The CDR3 nucleotides are TGTGCCAGCAGCTTATTCCAGTGGGCGGCGACCGGGGAGCTGTTTTTT. Amino acid sequence: CASSLFQWAATGELFF.

This clone occurred once. This rearrangement joins TRBV15 to TRBJ1-1, with D possibly TRBD1 on 5 matching bases. The germline V and J ends were trimmed by 11 bases and 1 base, with 17 bases remaining between them. The CDR3 covers 14 residues. Germline CDR1 LNHNV, CDR2 YYDKDF (reference sequence). Here the CDR3 DNA reads TGTGCCTCAAGTTTGGGGGTTGGGAACACTGAAGCTTTCTTT. Translated, it gives CASSLGVGNTEAFF.

The rearrangement links TRBV15 to TRBJ2-1; the D is unclear. Germline assignment: CDR1 LNHNV and CDR2 YYDKDF (reference sequence). The CDR3 sequence is 16 residues long. Trimming removed 5 bases at V and 1 base at J, with 15 bases between. CDR3 coding DNA: TGTGCCACCAGCGCTCAAGGACGGAGTTCCTACAATGAGCAGTTCTTC. Translating gives CATSAQGRSSYNEQFF.

The rearrangement links TRBV6-5 to TRBJ1-5; D possibly corresponds to TRBD1 (5 bases). This CDR3 is built from 14 residues. Germline CDR1 is MNHEY and CDR2 is SVGAGI. V lost 4 bases, J lost 4 bases, and 11 bases lay in between. The CDR3 reads CASSLGERNQPQHF. In DNA form, the CDR3 reads TGTGCCAGCAGTTTAGGGGAAAGGAATCAGCCCCAGCATTTT.

The rearrangement uses TRBV14 and TRBJ1-6, with TRBD1 as a possible D gene (5 bases). The germline V gene has CDR1 SGHDN and CDR2 FVKESK. The CDR3 is 13 amino acids. Trimming stripped 5 bases from V and 5 bases from J, with 7 bases between. The CDR3 DNA follows: TGTGCCAGCAGCTGGGGGGATAATTCACCCCTCCACTTT. Amino acids: CASSWGDNSPLHF.

The chain recombines TRBV6-5 with TRBJ2-6; D not certain. V was cut by 8 bases and J by 0 bases, with 11 bases left in between. This CDR3 region has 15 residues. Looked up from germline, CDR1 is MNHEY and CDR2 is SVGAGI. Written as DNA, the CDR3 is TGTGCCAGCCGGTCGGTCGACTCTGGGGCCAACGTCCTGACTTTC. Its protein is CASRSVDSGANVLTF.

The rearrangement joins TRBV11-2 to TRBJ2-7, with D tentatively TRBD1 or TRBD2 (6 bases each). V shed 6 bases and J shed 6 bases, with 21 bases lying between them. The CDR3 contains 15 residues. Germline loops: CDR1 SGHAT, CDR2 FQNNGV. CDR3 residues: CASSIGRGQSFEQYF. For the CDR3, the DNA is TGTGCCAGCAGTATCGGACGGGGGCAATCGTTCGAGCAGTACTTC.

V usage is TRBV7-9 and J usage is TRBJ2-1, with D maybe TRBD2 (7 bases). This CDR3 comprises 16 residues. Trimming shortened V by 5 bases and J by 1 base, and 15 bases separated the two germline ends. Germline values: CDR1 SEHNR, CDR2 FQNEAQ (reference sequence). The CDR3 DNA sequence: TGTGCCAGCAGCCCCTCTCGGGGGGCTTCCTACAATGAGCAGTTCTTC. Translation: CASSPSRGASYNEQFF.

This chain uses TRBV6-5 with TRBJ2-6; D unclear. The CDR3 covers 16 residues. Germline CDR1 MNHEY, CDR2 SVGAGI. V lost 4 bases and J 0 bases, leaving 10 bases between the germline ends. CDR3 nucleotide sequence: TGTGCCAGCAGTTTGGGTTTGGGCTCTGGGGCCAACGTCCTGACTTTC. Translated: CASSLGLGSGANVLTF.

The chain is built from TRBV6-5 and TRBJ2-7, with 9 bases that match TRBD1. V shed 5 bases and J 2 bases; nucleotides not matched to a gene: 4. Germline-derived CDR1 and CDR2 are MNHEY and SVGAGI. The CDR3 covers 14 residues. The CDR3 DNA is TGTGCCAGCAGTCCCTGGGACAGGGCCTACGAGCAGTACTTC. Encoded protein: CASSPWDRAYEQYF.

This chain uses TRBV7-2 with TRBJ1-1; D is ambiguous. This CDR3 comprises 14 residues. Germline V gene sequence: CDR1 SGHTA, CDR2 FQGNSA. The ends were cut back, 5 bases at V and 10 bases at J, with 20 bases in the middle. CDR3 DNA: TGTGCCAGCAGCCCTGGGCGGGTCAGATCTGGAGCTTTCTTT. Translated: CASSPGRVRSGAFF.